The next 11 T cell receptor beta chains were all read from a single sample in a study of T cells after yellow fever vaccination. One entry per CDR3 protein, called by TCRdb with MiXCR from the 5' RACE reads. Found here are hundreds of thousands of distinct CDR3 sequences, around 3.6% of them singletons; the top ten hold roughly a quarter. The material was PBMCs, obtained on the day of the yellow fever booster vaccination. These receptors were collected from a man aged 18-30 years who received the YFV17D yellow fever vaccine.

The sample holds a few counts of this clonotype. The DNA of the CDR3 is TGCGCCAGCAGCTTGGCCGGGGCCTACCTCCAAGAGACCCAGTACTTC. It yields the protein CASSLAGAYLQETQYF. The chain links TRBV5-1 to TRBJ2-5, with D possibly called TRBD1 or TRBD2 (5 bases each). The germline V gene has CDR1 SGHRS and CDR2 YFSETQ. Trimming pared 0 bases from V and 1 base from J, leaving 13 bases between. This CDR3 has 16 residues. Together with reference TRBV5-1 and TRBJ2-5, the CDR3 gives the full variable domain: KAGVTQTPRYLIKTRGQQVTLSCSPISGHRSVSWYQQTPGQGLQFLFEYFSETQRNKGNFPGRFSGRQFSNSRSEMNVSTLELGDSALYLCASSLAGAYLQETQYFGPGTRLLVL.

The sample holds many counts of this clonotype. This chain links TRBV7-3 with TRBJ2-5; TRBD2 matches at 8 bases. There are 15 residues in the CDR3. Germline V CDR1 and CDR2: SGHTA, FQGTGA. V lost 5 bases, J lost 3 bases, and 8 bases stayed unmatched. This CDR3 reads CASSPSLAGKETQYF. DNA of the CDR3: TGTGCCAGCAGCCCCTCGTTAGCGGGGAAAGAGACCCAGTACTTC. Using reference TRBV7-3 and TRBJ2-5 for the parts outside the CDR3, the full variable domain is GAGVSQTPSNKVTEKGKYVELRCDPISGHTALYWYRQSLGQGPEFLIYFQGTGAADDSGLPNDRFFAVRPEGSVSTLKIQRTERGDSAVYLCASSPSLAGKETQYFGPGTRLLVL.

This clonotype turned up a few times. The chain couples TRBV5-1 to TRBJ2-5; 8 bases are shared with TRBD1. The V segment lost 4 bases and the J segment 5 bases; nucleotides outside the gene matches: 10. Germline CDR1 reads SGHRS; CDR2 reads YFSETQ. This CDR3 has 15 amino acids. The CDR3, as DNA: TGCGCCAGCAGCGCACAGACAGGGGAATCGGAGACCCAGTACTTC. As protein: CASSAQTGESETQYF. Together with reference TRBV5-1 and TRBJ2-5, the CDR3 gives the full variable domain: KAGVTQTPRYLIKTRGQQVTLSCSPISGHRSVSWYQQTPGQGLQFLFEYFSETQRNKGNFPGRFSGRQFSNSRSEMNVSTLELGDSALYLCASSAQTGESETQYFGPGTRLLVL.

This clonotype was recorded many times. This chain links TRBV7-8 with TRBJ1-5; TRBD1 is a possible D gene (6 bases). Trimming shortened V by 0 bases and J by 7 bases, and 16 bases separated the two germline ends. The CDR3 is made up of 16 amino acids. CDR1 and CDR2 from the germline V gene are SGHVS and FQNEAQ. The CDR3 protein is CASSLATGRGEQPQHF. DNA of the CDR3: TGTGCCAGCAGCTTAGCCACCGGCAGGGGAGAGCAGCCCCAGCATTTT.

The rearrangement links TRBV5-1 to TRBJ2-7; D not resolved. With 0 bases removed from V and 7 bases from J, the gap between germline ends came to 11 bases. This CDR3 region has 13 residues. Germline values: CDR1 SGHRS, CDR2 YFSETQ. The CDR3 sequence is CASSLASVMEQYF. The CDR3 DNA follows: TGCGCCAGCAGCTTGGCCTCCGTCATGGAGCAGTACTTC. Full variable domain (missing parts from reference TRBV5-1 and TRBJ2-7): KAGVTQTPRYLIKTRGQQVTLSCSPISGHRSVSWYQQTPGQGLQFLFEYFSETQRNKGNFPGRFSGRQFSNSRSEMNVSTLELGDSALYLCASSLASVMEQYFGPGTRLTVT.

In its sample, this clonotype was seen many times. This chain connects TRBV5-1 to TRBJ2-1, with a tentative D call TRBD2 (6 bases). The CDR3 sequence is 16 residues long. Germline CDR1 SGHRS, CDR2 YFSETQ. V was pared by 3 bases and J by 1 base, with 14 bases between. The CDR3 DNA follows: TGCGCCAGCAGCTCGGCGGTTGGGGGGTCCTACAATGAGCAGTTCTTC. Protein sequence: CASSSAVGGSYNEQFF.

This clonotype was detected only a few times. This chain links TRBV4-2 with TRBJ1-5; unclear D gene. V gave up 0 bases and J gave up 6 bases, with 12 bases separating them. The CDR3 runs to 15 residues. The germline V gene encodes CDR1 LGHNA and CDR2 YNFKEQ. The CDR3 nucleotides are TGTGCCAGCAGCCAAGACTGGGGAGGTACTCAGCCCCAGCATTTT. It encodes CASSQDWGGTQPQHF.

The table lists this clonotype with a few counts. The rearrangement links TRBV18 to TRBJ2-3; 7 bases are a match to TRBD2. Looked up from germline, CDR1 is KGHSH and CDR2 is LQKENI. CDR3 length: 16 amino acids. V dropped 6 bases and J dropped 0; count of bases not matched to a gene: 9. The CDR3 loop is CASSLQVGGSTDTQYF. The CDR3 DNA follows: TGTGCCAGCTCGCTACAAGTCGGGGGGAGCACAGATACGCAGTATTTT. Looking up the rest from reference TRBV18 and TRBJ2-3 gives the full variable domain: NAGVMQNPRHLVRRRGQEARLRCSPMKGHSHVYWYRQLPEEGLKFMVYLQKENIIDESGMPKERFSAEFPKEGPSILRIQQVVRGDSAAYFCASSLQVGGSTDTQYFGPGTRLTVL.

In its sample, this clonotype was seen a few times. This chain connects TRBV10-3 to TRBJ2-3; TRBD2 matches 9 bases. CDR1 and CDR2 (germline): ENHRY, SYGVKD. The CDR3 is 15 residues long. The V and J ends lost 5 bases and 3 bases, in that order; junction bases with no gene match: 6. The CDR3 is CAISTSLAGTDTQYF. The CDR3 DNA is TGTGCCATCAGTACCTCCCTAGCGGGGACAGATACGCAGTATTTT.

This clonotype was seen at least ten times. The V gene is TRBV15, the J gene TRBJ2-5; D call uncertain. Germline-derived CDR1 and CDR2 are LNHNV and YYDKDF (reference sequence). This CDR3 comprises 13 residues. Trimming took off 4 bases at V and 5 bases at J, with 11 bases between the two ends. The CDR3 coding sequence is TGTGCCACCAGCAAAGACCAATGGGAGACCCAGTACTTC. Protein product: CATSKDQWETQYF.

This clonotype showed up just a few times. This chain links TRBV2 with TRBJ2-1; no firm D call. The V gene's germline CDR1 is SNHLY and CDR2 FYNNEI. CDR3 length equals 10 residues. Trimming pared 7 bases from V and 6 bases from J, leaving 4 bases between. The CDR3 nucleotides are TGTGCCAGCACTTTCAATGAGCAGTTCTTC. Its protein is CASTFNEQFF. Variable domain in full (rest from reference TRBV2 and TRBJ2-1): EPEVTQTPSHQVTQMGQEVILRCVPISNHLYFYWYRQILGQKVEFLVSFYNNEISEKSEIFDDQFSVERPDGSNFTLKIRSTKLEDSAMYFCASTFNEQFFGPGTRLTVL.